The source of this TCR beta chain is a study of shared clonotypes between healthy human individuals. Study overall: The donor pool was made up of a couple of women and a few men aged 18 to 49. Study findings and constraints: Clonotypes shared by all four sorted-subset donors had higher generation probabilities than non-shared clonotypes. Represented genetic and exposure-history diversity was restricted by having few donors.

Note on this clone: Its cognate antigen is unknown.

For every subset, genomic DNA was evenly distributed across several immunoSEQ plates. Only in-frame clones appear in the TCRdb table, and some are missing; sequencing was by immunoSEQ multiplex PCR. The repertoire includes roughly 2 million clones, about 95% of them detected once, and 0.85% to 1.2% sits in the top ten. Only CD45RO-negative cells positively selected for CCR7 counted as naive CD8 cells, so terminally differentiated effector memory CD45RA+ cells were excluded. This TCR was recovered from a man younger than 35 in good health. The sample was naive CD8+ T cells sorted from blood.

Here the CDR3 reads CASSRPGRGLAGDEQFF. The CDR3 DNA reads TGTGCCAGCAGTCGCCCAGGGAGGGGACTAGCGGGGGATGAGCAGTTCTTC. The chain joins TRBV25-1 to TRBJ2-1; 14 nucleotides agree with TRBD2. Germline V gene lookup returns CDR1 MGHDK and CDR2 SYGVNS. V lost 5 bases, J lost 8 bases, and 11 bases stayed unmatched. The CDR3 runs to 17 residues.